This TCR beta chain is drawn from a study of lymphopenia after photon versus proton radiotherapy. Study-wide results and limits: After lymphocyte nadir, photon-treated repertoires showed oligoclonal expansion, especially CD8+ Temra. A bigger post-nadir fall in TCR diversity correlated inversely with survival time in deceased patients.

Looked up from germline, CDR1 is ENHRY and CDR2 is SYGVKD. The ends were cut back, 10 bases at V and 5 bases at J, with 20 bases in the middle. This CDR3 is built from 14 residues. Only in-frame clones appear in the TCRdb table, and some are missing; sequencing was by immunoSEQ multiplex PCR. The repertoire consists of fewer than 20,000 clones, with 92% occurring once and the leading ten covering around 1.7%. A word on this clone: Its antigen is not identified.

The chain recombines TRBV10-3 with TRBJ1-2, with D maybe TRBD1 (6 bases). The starting material was peripheral blood, obtained from a patient treated with photon-based radiotherapy. The TCR originated in a woman between 40 and 50 years old with cholangiocarcinoma. CDR3 nucleotide sequence: TGTGCCACTAAAACTTCTACAGGGAATTATGGCTACACCTTC. Translated, it gives CATKTSTGNYGYTF.